This T cell receptor beta chain was sequenced for a study of T cell responses to AZD1222 COVID-19 vaccine. Germline CDR1 reads SGHDN; CDR2 reads FVKESK. The CDR3 extends over 15 amino acids. V lost 2 bases to trimming and J lost 6 bases; unmatched junction nucleotides: 8. Some clones are missing from TCRdb's copy, which holds only in-frame ones; the method was immunoSEQ multiplex PCR. The repertoire holds over 150,000 clones, with about nine tenths as singletons. The J gene is TRBJ1-2, the V gene TRBV14; the match to TRBD1 covers 8 bases. The sequence was collected from an adult in good health. Specimen: peripheral blood, collected on day 0 of AZD1222 vaccination. The CDR3 loop reads CASSQLDRGSDGYTF. The CDR3 DNA is TGTGCCAGCAGCCAACTAGACAGGGGAAGTGATGGCTACACCTTC.